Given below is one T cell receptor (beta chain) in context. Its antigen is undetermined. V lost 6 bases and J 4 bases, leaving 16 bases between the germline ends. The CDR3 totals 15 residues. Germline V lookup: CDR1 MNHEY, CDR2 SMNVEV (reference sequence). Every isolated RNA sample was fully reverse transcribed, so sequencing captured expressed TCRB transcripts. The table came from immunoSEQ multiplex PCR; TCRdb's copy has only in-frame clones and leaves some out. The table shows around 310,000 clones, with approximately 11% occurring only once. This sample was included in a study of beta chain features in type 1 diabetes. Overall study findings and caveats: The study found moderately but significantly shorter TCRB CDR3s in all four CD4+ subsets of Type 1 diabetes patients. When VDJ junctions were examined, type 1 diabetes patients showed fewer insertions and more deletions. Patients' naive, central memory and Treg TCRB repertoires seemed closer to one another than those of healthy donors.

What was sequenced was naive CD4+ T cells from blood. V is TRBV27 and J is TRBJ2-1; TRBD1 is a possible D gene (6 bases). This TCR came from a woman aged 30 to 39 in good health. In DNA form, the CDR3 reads TGTGCCAGCAGCCTAGATAGAACAGGGTACAATGAGCAGTTCTTC. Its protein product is CASSLDRTGYNEQFF.